These T cell receptor beta chains were read from a single sample in a study of blood T cell repertoires in COVID-19. Generated by immunoSEQ multiplex PCR, the TCRdb table keeps only in-frame clones and is missing some. The sample lists around 290,000 clones; 86% were seen once. The sample comprised peripheral blood. The receptor set was obtained from a woman aged 70-85 years with COVID-19, enrolled during active disease. CDR3s include the opening cysteine and the closing phenylalanine or tryptophan. The D gene is left open where the match is weak. Clone sizes are given selectively: once, few, many, or a class where the clone is expanded.

D gene,V gene,clone size,J gene,CDR3 protein,CDR3 DNA
TRBD1,TRBV7-2,-,TRBJ1-3,CASSSGTGESGNTIYF,TGTGCCAGCAGCTCAGGGACAGGGGAATCTGGAAACACCATATATTTT
TRBD1,TRBV19,-,TRBJ2-3,CASSPRSDRYTDTQYF,TGTGCCAGTAGTCCTCGTTCGGACAGGTACACAGATACGCAGTATTTT
TRBD2,TRBV2,-,TRBJ2-1,CATTSDPHNEQFF,TGTGCCACCACTAGCGATCCCCACAATGAGCAGTTCTTC
TRBD1,TRBV5-1,-,TRBJ2-1,CASSSGTGSYNEQFF,TGCGCCAGCAGCTCCGGGACAGGCTCCTACAATGAGCAGTTCTTC
TRBD2,TRBV5-4,-,TRBJ2-1,CASSSLGWRGVAQEQFF,TGTGCCAGCAGCTCACTAGGGTGGCGGGGGGTGGCCCAGGAGCAGTTCTTC
-,TRBV27,few,TRBJ2-7,CASSSDRYTYEQYF,TGTGCCAGCAGTTCCGACAGGTACACATACGAGCAGTACTTC
TRBD1,TRBV5-8,-,TRBJ1-4,CASSPGTGGMANEKLFF,TGTGCCAGCAGCCCCGGGACAGGAGGAATGGCTAATGAAAAACTGTTTTTT
TRBD1,TRBV30,-,TRBJ1-1,CAWSHLRQGSTEAFF,TGTGCCTGGAGTCACCTTCGACAGGGGTCCACTGAAGCTTTCTTT
-,TRBV19,few,TRBJ1-2,CASSFGRVYGYTF,TGTGCCAGTAGTTTCGGCAGGGTCTATGGCTACACCTTC
-,TRBV21-1,-,TRBJ2-5,CASSKALLERGGRETQYF,TGTGCCAGCAGCAAAGCGCTTTTGGAGCGGGGGGGCCGCGAGACCCAGTACTTC
-,TRBV15,many,TRBJ1-4,CATSRAFLEKLFF,TGTGCCACCAGCAGAGCCTTTCTGGAAAAACTGTTTTTT
-,TRBV7-2,once,TRBJ2-3,CASSLGLAGTDTQYF,TGTGCCAGCAGCTTGGGCCTAGCAGGCACAGATACGCAGTATTTT
TRBD2,TRBV19,-,TRBJ2-5,CASSSWTSGGETQYF,TGTGCCAGTAGTTCCTGGACTAGCGGGGGAGAGACCCAGTACTTC
TRBD1,TRBV28,once,TRBJ2-6,CASKTALRDRVSGANVLTF,TGTGCCAGCAAGACCGCACTACGGGACAGGGTCTCTGGGGCCAACGTCCTGACTTTC
-,TRBV19,-,TRBJ1-1,CASSPQQGTEAFF,TGTGCCAGTAGTCCACAACAGGGAACTGAAGCTTTCTTT
TRBD1,TRBV27,-,TRBJ2-7,CASSLGTGYEQYF,TGTGCCAGCAGTTTAGGGACAGGATACGAGCAGTACTTC
-,TRBV1,-,TRBJ2-3,CTSSPRAGTSYTQYF,TGCACCAGCAGCCCGAGGGCCGGGACTTCCTATACGCAGTATTTT
TRBD1,TRBV3-1/TRBV3-2,few,TRBJ2-1,CASSQPDRGFDEQFF,TGTGCCAGCAGCCAACCCGACAGGGGGTTCGATGAGCAGTTCTTC
-,TRBV7-2,-,TRBJ1-5,CASSLSETGLNQPQHF,TGTGCCAGCAGCTTATCGGAAACAGGCTTAAATCAGCCCCAGCATTTT
-,TRBV11-2,-,TRBJ1-6,CASSLAEIRTDASPLHF,TGTGCCAGCAGCCTAGCCGAGATTCGGACAGATGCTTCACCCCTCCACTTT
-,TRBV5-1,-,TRBJ2-2,CASSSLGSGELFF,TGCGCCAGCAGCTCACTAGGCTCCGGGGAGCTGTTTTTT
-,TRBV28,-,TRBJ1-2,CASHPQGLYGYTF,TGTGCCAGCCACCCTCAGGGGCTATATGGCTACACCTTC
-,TRBV7-2,once,TRBJ1-3,CASSIQQGSGNTIYF,TGTGCCAGCAGCATACAACAGGGATCCGGAAACACCATATATTTT
-,TRBV24-1,-,TRBJ2-2,CATSEPDRPGELFF,TGTGCCACCAGTGAACCCGACAGGCCCGGGGAGCTGTTTTTT
-,TRBV11-2,-,TRBJ1-6,CASRLQGNNSPLHF,TGTGCCAGCAGGTTACAGGGAAATAATTCACCCCTCCACTTT
TRBD1,TRBV7-2,-,TRBJ1-1,CASSPRGPTTEAFF,TGTGCCAGCAGCCCTAGGGGGCCGACCACTGAAGCTTTCTTT
-,TRBV5-1,few,TRBJ1-1,CASSLAGGFECFF,TGCGCCAGCAGCTTGGCCGGGGGGTTTGAGTGTTTCTTT
TRBD1,TRBV5-1,-,TRBJ2-5,CASSPGTGGETQYF,TGCGCCAGCAGCCCGGGGACAGGTGGGGAGACCCAGTACTTC